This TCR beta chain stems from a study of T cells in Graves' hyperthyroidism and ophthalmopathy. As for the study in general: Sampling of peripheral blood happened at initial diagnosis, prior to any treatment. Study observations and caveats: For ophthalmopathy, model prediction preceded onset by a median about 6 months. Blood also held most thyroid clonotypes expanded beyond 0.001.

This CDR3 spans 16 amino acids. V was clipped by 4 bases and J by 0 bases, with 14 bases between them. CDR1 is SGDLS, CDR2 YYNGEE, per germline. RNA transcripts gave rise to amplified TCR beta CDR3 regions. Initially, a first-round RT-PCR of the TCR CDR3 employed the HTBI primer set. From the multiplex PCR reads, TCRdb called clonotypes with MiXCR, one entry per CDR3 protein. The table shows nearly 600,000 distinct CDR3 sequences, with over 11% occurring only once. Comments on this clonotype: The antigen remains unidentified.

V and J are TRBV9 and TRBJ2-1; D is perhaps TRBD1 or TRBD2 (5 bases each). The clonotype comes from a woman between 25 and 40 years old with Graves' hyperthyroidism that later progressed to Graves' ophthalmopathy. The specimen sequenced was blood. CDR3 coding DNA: TGTGCCAGCAGCCTTGCCCCGGGACCCTCCTACAATGAGCAGTTCTTC. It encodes CASSLAPGPSYNEQFF.